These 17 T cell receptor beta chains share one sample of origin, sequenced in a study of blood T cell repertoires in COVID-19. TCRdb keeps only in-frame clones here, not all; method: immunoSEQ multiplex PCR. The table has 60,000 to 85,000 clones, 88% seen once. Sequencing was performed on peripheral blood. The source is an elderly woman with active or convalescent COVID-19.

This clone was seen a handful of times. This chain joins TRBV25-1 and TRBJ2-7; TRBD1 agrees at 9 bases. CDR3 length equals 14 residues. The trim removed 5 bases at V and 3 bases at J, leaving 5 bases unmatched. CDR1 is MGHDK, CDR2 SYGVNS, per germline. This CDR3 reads CASSRPGQGYEQYF. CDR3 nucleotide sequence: TGTGCCAGCAGTAGACCGGGACAGGGCTACGAGCAGTACTTC.

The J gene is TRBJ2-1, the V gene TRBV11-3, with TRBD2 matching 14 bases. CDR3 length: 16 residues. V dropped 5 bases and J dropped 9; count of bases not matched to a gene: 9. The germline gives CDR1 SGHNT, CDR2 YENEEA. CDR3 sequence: CASSPGTSGSSGEQFF. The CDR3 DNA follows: TGTGCCAGCAGCCCAGGGACTAGCGGGAGTAGCGGTGAGCAGTTCTTC.

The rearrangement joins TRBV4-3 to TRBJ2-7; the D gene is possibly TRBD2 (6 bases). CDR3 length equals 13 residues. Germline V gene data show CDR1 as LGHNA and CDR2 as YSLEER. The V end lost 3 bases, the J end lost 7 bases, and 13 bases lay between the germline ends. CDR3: CASSHGRGSEQYF. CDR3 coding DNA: TGCGCCAGCAGCCATGGCCGGGGGAGTGAGCAGTACTTC.

The CDR3 spells CASMKTTATGELFF. CDR3 in DNA: TGTGCCAGTATGAAGACTACCGCTACCGGGGAGCTGTTTTTT. The chain is built from TRBV19 and TRBJ2-2; perhaps TRBD2 as D (5 bases). V lost 7 bases to trimming and J lost 5 bases, with 14 bases between them. Germline assignment: CDR1 LNHDA and CDR2 SQIVND (reference sequence). The CDR3 consists of 14 residues.

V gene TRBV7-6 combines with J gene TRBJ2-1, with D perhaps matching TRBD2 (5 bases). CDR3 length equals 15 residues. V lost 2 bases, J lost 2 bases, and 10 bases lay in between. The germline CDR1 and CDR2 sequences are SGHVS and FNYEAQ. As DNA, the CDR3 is TGTGCCAGCAGCTTATCCAGCGGCCCCTACAATGAGCAGTTCTTC. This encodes CASSLSSGPYNEQFF.

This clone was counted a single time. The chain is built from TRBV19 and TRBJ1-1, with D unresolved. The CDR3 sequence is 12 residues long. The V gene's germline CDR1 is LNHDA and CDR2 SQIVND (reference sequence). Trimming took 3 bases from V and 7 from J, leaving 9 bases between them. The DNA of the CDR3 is TGTGCCAGTAGTATTGCCCGGTATGAAGCTTTCTTT. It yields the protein CASSIARYEAFF.

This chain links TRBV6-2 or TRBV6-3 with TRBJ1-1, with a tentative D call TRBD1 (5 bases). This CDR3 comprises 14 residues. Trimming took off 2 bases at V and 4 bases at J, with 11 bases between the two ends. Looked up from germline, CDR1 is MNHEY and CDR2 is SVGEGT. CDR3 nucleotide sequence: TGTGCCAGCAGTTACGCAGGGTTGGGCACTGAAGCTTTCTTT. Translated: CASSYAGLGTEAFF.

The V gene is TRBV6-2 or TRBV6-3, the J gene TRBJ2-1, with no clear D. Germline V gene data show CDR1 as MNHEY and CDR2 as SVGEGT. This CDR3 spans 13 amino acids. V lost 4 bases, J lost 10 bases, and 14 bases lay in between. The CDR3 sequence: CASSFSERREQFF. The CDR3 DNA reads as TGTGCCAGCAGTTTTTCGGAGAGGCGAGAGCAGTTCTTC.

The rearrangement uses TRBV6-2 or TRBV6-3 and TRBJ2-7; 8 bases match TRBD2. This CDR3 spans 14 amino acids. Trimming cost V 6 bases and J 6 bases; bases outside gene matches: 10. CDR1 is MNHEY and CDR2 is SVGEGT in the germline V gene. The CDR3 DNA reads TGTGCCAGCAGCCATTCACGGGGGGGTGGCGAGCAGTACTTC. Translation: CASSHSRGGGEQYF.

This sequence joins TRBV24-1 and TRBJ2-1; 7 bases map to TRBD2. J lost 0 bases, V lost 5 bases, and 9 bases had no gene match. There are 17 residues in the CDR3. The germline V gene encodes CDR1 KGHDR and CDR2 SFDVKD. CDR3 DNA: TGTGCCACCAGTGCCGAAACTAGCGCGAGCTCCTACAATGAGCAGTTCTTC. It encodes CATSAETSASSYNEQFF.

The CDR3 here is CASSLKPSEREAYNEQFF. Written as DNA, the CDR3 is TGTGCCAGCAGCTTAAAGCCTTCGGAGCGGGAGGCCTACAATGAGCAGTTCTTC. The J gene is TRBJ2-1, the V gene TRBV7-3; 9 nucleotides align to TRBD2. Germline values: CDR1 SGHTA, CDR2 FQGTGA. CDR3 length equals 18 residues. V lost 1 base, J lost 2 bases, and 9 bases stayed unmatched. The full variable domain, in which reference TRBV7-3 and TRBJ2-1 provide the parts outside the CDR3, is GAGVSQTPSNKVTEKGKYVELRCDPISGHTALYWYRQSLGQGPEFLIYFQGTGAADDSGLPNDRFFAVRPEGSVSTLKIQRTERGDSAVYLCASSLKPSEREAYNEQFFGPGTRLTVL.

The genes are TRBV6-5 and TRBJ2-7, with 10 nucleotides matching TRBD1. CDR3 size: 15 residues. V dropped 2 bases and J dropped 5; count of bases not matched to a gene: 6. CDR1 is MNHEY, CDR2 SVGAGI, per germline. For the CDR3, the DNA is TGTGCCAGCAGTTACGGACGACAGGGGGCCGACGAGCAGTACTTC. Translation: CASSYGRQGADEQYF.

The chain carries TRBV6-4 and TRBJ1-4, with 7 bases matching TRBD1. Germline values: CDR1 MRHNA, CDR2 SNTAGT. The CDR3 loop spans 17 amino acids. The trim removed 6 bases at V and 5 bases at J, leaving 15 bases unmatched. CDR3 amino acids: CASSLFLRGARNEKLFF. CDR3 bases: TGTGCCAGCAGCCTTTTCCTCAGGGGGGCTCGAAATGAAAAACTGTTTTTT.

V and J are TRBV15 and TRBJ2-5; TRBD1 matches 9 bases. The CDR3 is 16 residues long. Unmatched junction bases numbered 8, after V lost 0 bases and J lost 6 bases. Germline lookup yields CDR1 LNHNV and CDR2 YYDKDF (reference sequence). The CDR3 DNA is TGTGCCACCAGCAGAGAGTCCCAGGACAGGGGACAGACCCAGTACTTC. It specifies CATSRESQDRGQTQYF.

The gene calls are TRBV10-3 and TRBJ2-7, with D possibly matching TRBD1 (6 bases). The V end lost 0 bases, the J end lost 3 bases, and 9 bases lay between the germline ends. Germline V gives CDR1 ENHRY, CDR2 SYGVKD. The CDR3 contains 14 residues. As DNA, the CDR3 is TGTGCCATCAGTGAGTCGGGCAGGGGCTACGAGCAGTACTTC. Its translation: CAISESGRGYEQYF.

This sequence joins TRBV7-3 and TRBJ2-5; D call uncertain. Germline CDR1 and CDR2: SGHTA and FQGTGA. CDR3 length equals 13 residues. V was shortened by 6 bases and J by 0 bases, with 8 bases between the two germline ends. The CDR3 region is CASSPAYQETQYF. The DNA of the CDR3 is TGTGCCAGCAGTCCCGCGTACCAAGAGACCCAGTACTTC.

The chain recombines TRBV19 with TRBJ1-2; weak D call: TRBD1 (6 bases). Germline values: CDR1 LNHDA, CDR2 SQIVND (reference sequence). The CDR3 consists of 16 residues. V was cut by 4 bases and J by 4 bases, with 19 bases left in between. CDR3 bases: TGTGCCAGTAGTACCTTCCCAGGGGCGAAAGGCTATGGCTACACCTTC. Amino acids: CASSTFPGAKGYGYTF.